Shown below are 14 T cell receptor beta chains from a single sample sequenced in a study of blood T cell repertoires in COVID-19. Sequencing was performed with immunoSEQ multiplex PCR; in TCRdb, only in-frame clones are kept and a portion is missing. This sample has more than 110,000 clones, with roughly 90% found just once. The sequenced sample consisted of peripheral blood. Source of these receptors: a man in his sixties with active or convalescent COVID-19.

J is TRBJ1-3 and V is TRBV19; weak D call: TRBD1 (6 bases). Trimming took 5 bases from V and 0 from J, leaving 17 bases between them. Per the germline V gene, CDR1 is LNHDA and CDR2 is SQIVND (reference sequence). CDR3 length equals 17 residues. The CDR3 reads CASSRAHRAFSGNTIYF. The CDR3 coding sequence is TGTGCCAGTAGTCGGGCGCACAGGGCATTCTCTGGAAACACCATATATTTT. Full variable domain (missing parts from reference TRBV19 and TRBJ1-3): DGGITQSPKYLFRKEGQNVTLSCEQNLNHDAMYWYRQDPGQGLRLIYYSQIVNDFQKGDIAEGYSVSREKKESFPLTVTSAQKNPTAFYLCASSRAHRAFSGNTIYFGEGSWLTVV.

The chain is built from TRBV7-9 and TRBJ1-3; unclear D gene. V shed 5 bases and J shed 0 bases, with 5 bases lying between them. Germline assignment: CDR1 SEHNR and CDR2 FQNEAQ (reference sequence). The CDR3 has 13 amino acids. The CDR3 DNA reads as TGTGCCAGCAGCCTGTACTCTGGAAACACCATATATTTT. Translated: CASSLYSGNTIYF.

The CDR3 bases are TGCAGTGCTAGTTTGGGAGGGACCTATGAAAAACTGTTTTTT. This sequence encodes CSASLGGTYEKLFF. The chain couples TRBV20-1 to TRBJ1-4, with D possibly TRBD1 on 5 matching bases. Germline V CDR1 and CDR2: DFQATT, SNEGSKA (reference sequence). Trimming removed 3 bases from V and 6 bases from J, with 14 bases in between. The CDR3 consists of 14 residues.

The chain has TRBV3-1 (or the pseudogene TRBV3-2) and TRBJ2-7; TRBD1 matches 8 bases. CDR1 is LGHDT and CDR2 is YNNKEL in the germline V gene (reference sequence). CDR3 length: 12 residues. V lost 6 bases and J lost 6; bases outside the gene matches: 4. CDR3 DNA: TGTGCCAGCAGTCTTACAGGGGGCGAGCAGTACTTC. Translated: CASSLTGGEQYF.

The chain is built from TRBV7-9 and TRBJ2-7; D unresolved. Looked up from germline, CDR1 is SEHNR and CDR2 is FQNEAQ (reference sequence). This CDR3 region has 11 residues. Trimming removed 5 bases at V and 5 bases at J, with 7 bases between. CDR3 DNA: TGTGCCAGCAGCGACGGAGACGAGCAGTACTTC. It codes for CASSDGDEQYF.

The chain is built from TRBV2 and TRBJ2-1; 10 bases are shared with TRBD2. The CDR3 consists of 15 residues. Trimming took 4 bases from V and 4 from J; bases not matched to a gene: 4. In germline, CDR1 is SNHLY, CDR2 FYNNEI. CDR3 bases: TGTGCCAGCAGTGTACGACTAGCGGGTTACAATGAGCAGTTCTTC. Protein sequence: CASSVRLAGYNEQFF.

The rearrangement uses TRBV29-1 and TRBJ1-4, with D perhaps matching TRBD1 (5 bases). Germline V CDR1 and CDR2: SQVTM, ANQGSEA. CDR3 size: 14 residues. V was trimmed by 4 bases and J by 8 bases, leaving 17 bases between them. The CDR3 nucleotides are TGCAGCGTTGGGATACAGGATCACTACGAAAAACTGTTTTTT. This sequence encodes CSVGIQDHYEKLFF.

The V and J genes are TRBV12-3 or TRBV12-4 and TRBJ1-2; 8 bases match TRBD1. V gave up 5 bases and J gave up 6 bases; unmatched junction bases: 5. This CDR3 contains 13 residues. In DNA, the CDR3 is TGTGCCAGCAGTGATCAGGGGGCGCATGGCTACACCTTC. It translates to CASSDQGAHGYTF.

This chain links TRBV5-4 with TRBJ2-7; TRBD1 matches 9 bases. Germline V gives CDR1 SGHNT, CDR2 YYREEE (reference sequence). The V segment lost 2 bases and the J segment 2 bases; nucleotides outside the gene matches: 2. The CDR3 loop spans 14 amino acids. CDR3: CASSFGTGPYEQYF. CDR3 DNA: TGTGCCAGCAGCTTCGGGACAGGGCCCTACGAGCAGTACTTC.

The chain joins TRBV7-2 to TRBJ2-3, with 9 bases fitting TRBD2. The germline gives CDR1 SGHTA, CDR2 FQGNSA. CDR3 length: 16 residues. V shed 4 bases and J 3 bases; nucleotides not matched to a gene: 8. The CDR3 sequence is CASSSGGLAGTDTQYF. The CDR3 bases are TGTGCCAGCAGCTCAGGTGGGCTAGCGGGAACAGATACGCAGTATTTT.

The gene calls are TRBV7-9 and TRBJ2-7; no definite D call. Germline CDR1 reads SEHNR; CDR2 reads FQNEAQ (reference sequence). V lost 1 base to trimming and J lost 6 bases, with 10 bases between them. The CDR3 sequence is 13 residues long. The CDR3 DNA reads TGTGCCAGCAGCTTAGGTAGCCTTGGCGAGCAGTACTTC. It specifies CASSLGSLGEQYF.

The V call is TRBV5-1, the J call TRBJ1-5, with 7 nucleotides matching TRBD1. V shed 5 bases and J 3 bases; nucleotides not matched to a gene: 11. Germline CDR1 reads SGHRS; CDR2 reads YFSETQ. The CDR3 consists of 16 residues. Here the CDR3 reads CASRTGPAESNQPQHF. The DNA for the CDR3 is TGCGCCAGCAGGACAGGGCCGGCGGAATCCAATCAGCCCCAGCATTTT.

The rearrangement links TRBV6-5 to TRBJ2-1; 9 bases are a match to TRBD2. The germline V gene encodes CDR1 MNHEY and CDR2 SVGAGI. The length of the CDR3 is 15 residues. The V gene end was trimmed by 7 bases and the J gene end by 8 bases; junction bases not matched to a gene: 12. CDR3 sequence reads: CASTDLAGRVHEQFF. The CDR3 DNA follows: TGTGCCAGCACCGACCTAGCGGGAAGGGTACATGAGCAGTTCTTC.

The table lists this clone with a count of one. The gene calls are TRBV3-1 (or the pseudogene TRBV3-2) and TRBJ1-2, with 12 bases fitting TRBD1. This CDR3 contains 15 residues. Germline values: CDR1 LGHDT, CDR2 YNNKEL (reference sequence). The ends lost 4 bases at V and 2 bases at J; junction bases unmatched: 2. The CDR3 spells CASSLGTGGNYGYTF. Here the CDR3 DNA reads TGTGCCAGCAGCCTTGGGACAGGGGGCAACTATGGCTACACCTTC.